This is a list of T cell receptor beta chains from one sample in a study of cytomegalovirus exposure and HLA in healthy donors. Data came from immunoSEQ multiplex PCR; TCRdb stores just in-frame clones and leaves some out. In the table there are some 140,000 clones, approximately 8.9% of which are singletons. The sequenced sample consisted of PBMCs. The receptors come from a middle-aged woman in good health and CMV-seropositive. Each CDR3 is given with its conserved first and last residue. D genes are given only for firm matches. Some rows mark clone size as missing; the rest say once, few, many or name a class of expanded clone.

>TRBV6-6|TRBJ1-2|few|.
TGTGCCAGCAGTTACGCTGGGGGCGCCGTCTATGGCTACACCTTC
CASSYAGGAVYGYTF
>TRBV6-5|TRBJ1-3|.|.
TGTGCCAGCAGTTACAGCACTGGAAACACCATATATTTT
CASSYSTGNTIYF
>TRBV7-2|TRBJ1-1|.|.
TGTGCCAGCAGCCCCGGGGGGGGATTTAGTGAAGCTTTCTTT
CASSPGGGFSEAFF
>TRBV6-5|TRBJ2-7|.|.
TGTGCCAGCAGTTACTCGTCAGGACAGACTACCTACGAGCAGTACTTC
CASSYSSGQTTYEQYF
>TRBV7-9|TRBJ2-1|.|TRBD2
TGTGCCAGCAGCTCGGGACTAGCGGGGCTTTCCTACAATGAGCAGTTCTTC
CASSSGLAGLSYNEQFF
>TRBV7-2|TRBJ1-3|.|.
TGTGCCAGCTCTTCGGTCTCTGGAAACACCATATATTTT
CASSSVSGNTIYF
>TRBV5-1|TRBJ1-1|few|.
TGCGCCAGCAGCTTGTTTCCAGGGGAAGCTTTCTTT
CASSLFPGEAFF
>TRBV5-1|TRBJ1-1|.|.
TGCGCCAGCAGCCCCCATCAGGGGAACACTGAAGCTTTCTTT
CASSPHQGNTEAFF
>TRBV18|TRBJ2-1|few|TRBD1
TGTGCCAGCTCACAGGACAGGGGTGATGAGCAGTTCTTC
CASSQDRGDEQFF
>TRBV7-2|TRBJ2-5|.|TRBD2
TGTGCCAGCAGCCCACGGACTAGCGGGGGAGAGACCCAGTACTTC
CASSPRTSGGETQYF
>TRBV5-1|TRBJ2-3|few|.
TGCGCCAGCAGCTTTCTCAGGGAGGGGGGCACAGATACGCAGTATTTT
CASSFLREGGTDTQYF
>TRBV5-4|TRBJ1-2|few|TRBD1
TGTGCCAGCAGCCCACTGGGACAGAGCTATGGCTACACCTTC
CASSPLGQSYGYTF
>TRBV4-1|TRBJ1-2|.|.
TGCGCCAGCAGCCAAGTTGGTCAAGGGGGTAGGGATGGCTACACCTTC
CASSQVGQGGRDGYTF
>TRBV4-1|TRBJ2-1|.|TRBD1
TGCGCCAGCAGCCAAGCGGGACAGGGAGGAAGAGTGGAGCAGTTCTTC
CASSQAGQGGRVEQFF
>TRBV4-1|TRBJ1-2|.|.
TGCGCCAGCAGCCAAGGGCTACTTCGAGGCTACTATGGCTACACCTTC
CASSQGLLRGYYGYTF
>TRBV19|TRBJ1-5|.|TRBD1
TGTGCCAGTAGTATCAGGGGGAATCAGCCCCAGCATTTT
CASSIRGNQPQHF
>TRBV5-1|TRBJ2-7|.|TRBD1
TGCGCCAGCAGCTTCTTTGAGGGGGCCGAGCAGTACTTC
CASSFFEGAEQYF
>TRBV29-1|TRBJ2-5|.|.
TGCAGCGCTTTCCAAGAGACCCAGTACTTC
CSAFQETQYF